This TCR beta chain was identified in a study of cytomegalovirus exposure and HLA in healthy donors. General study results and limits: An apparent linkage of common viral pathogens to several of the most significant clusters emerged in a later analysis.

CDR1 and CDR2 (germline): SGHAT, FQNNGV. This CDR3 has 14 residues. Trimming pared 0 bases from V and 2 bases from J, leaving 7 bases between. Notes on this clone: Its antigen is currently unknown.

The PCR contained 60 Vbeta and 13 Jbeta primers. Produced via immunoSEQ multiplex PCR; TCRdb's table is partial and in-frame only. The data show about 170,000 clones, approximately 80% seen once. The TCR comes from a female donor in good health and CMV-seronegative. Sequencing was done on a sample of PBMCs. The rearrangement links TRBV11-2 to TRBJ1-2, with D perhaps matching TRBD1 (5 bases). The CDR3 DNA follows: TGTGCCAGCAGCTTAGAGGCAGGGAACTATGGCTACACCTTC. Protein product: CASSLEAGNYGYTF.